This T cell receptor beta chain was identified during a study of blood T cell repertoires in COVID-19. Across the whole study: Samples of COVID-19 (acute and convalescent) were obtained from the United States, Italy and Spain.

J gave up 1 base and V 8 bases, and 3 bases lay outside the gene matches. Germline assignment: CDR1 SNHLY and CDR2 FYNNEI. This CDR3 has 13 residues. The protocol was immunoSEQ multiplex PCR, while the TCRdb copy is restricted to in-frame clones and leaves out a portion. The sample contains about 440,000 clones, 88% of which appear only once. The TCR sequence derives from a woman aged 50 to 60 with COVID-19, enrolled during active disease. The gene calls are TRBV2 and TRBJ2-3; 7 bases match TRBD1. The sequencing input was peripheral blood. CDR3 sequence (DNA): TGTGCCAGCCGAACAGGGGGCACAGATACGCAGTATTTT. It encodes CASRTGGTDTQYF. The complete variable domain, with remaining parts taken from reference TRBV2 and TRBJ2-3, reads EPEVTQTPSHQVTQMGQEVILRCVPISNHLYFYWYRQILGQKVEFLVSFYNNEISEKSEIFDDQFSVERPDGSNFTLKIRSTKLEDSAMYFCASRTGGTDTQYFGPGTRLTVL.